This T cell receptor beta chain was sequenced during a study of metastatic and nonmetastatic thyroid tumors. For the study at large: Repertoires from blood and tumor or nodule tissue of malignant and benign thyroid patients were compared.

MiXCR re-clonotyped the PCR reads for TCRdb. The table includes around 30,000 clones, around 13% detected once. The germline V gene has CDR1 SEHNR and CDR2 FQNEAQ (reference sequence). The ends lost 11 bases at V and 2 bases at J; junction bases unmatched: 12. The CDR3 consists of 14 residues. All patients were untreated before thyroid surgery. Specimen: blood. The chain links TRBV7-9 to TRBJ2-7; 7 bases agree with TRBD2. The TCR originated in a female donor with papillary thyroid cancer or a benign thyroid nodule (not recorded which). Some clones in this sample may be carry-over from other donors' samples. The CDR3 coding sequence is TGTGCCGGCGGGGGTGTGGCTGGAACCTACGAGCAGTACTTC. This encodes CAGGGVAGTYEQYF.